The entry that follows covers one TCR beta chain sequence. V was pared by 4 bases and J by 0 bases, with 3 bases of the junction left unmatched. The germline gives CDR1 GTSNPN, CDR2 SVGIG (reference sequence). The CDR3 consists of 14 residues. These data come from a study of blood T cell repertoires in COVID-19. Assay used: immunoSEQ multiplex PCR; TCRdb lists only in-frame clones, some missing. The sample gives around 55,000 clones, about nine tenths of which show up once; about 6% is in the top ten. The source is a man in his forties or fifties with acute or convalescent COVID-19. The sample consisted of peripheral blood. This chain uses TRBV30 with TRBJ2-7; 10 positions match TRBD2. The CDR3 sequence: CAWTGTSDSYEQYF. CDR3 DNA sequence: TGTGCCTGGACCGGGACTAGCGACTCCTACGAGCAGTACTTC.